These 9 T cell receptor beta chains share one sample of origin, sequenced in a study of blood T cell repertoires in COVID-19. The table came from immunoSEQ multiplex PCR; TCRdb's copy has only in-frame clones and leaves some out. The sample records approximately 49,000 clones, over 75% being singletons. The material sequenced was peripheral blood. These receptors were obtained from a man between 50 and 59 years old with active COVID-19.

The V and J genes are TRBV4-1 and TRBJ1-5, with D possibly TRBD1 on 6 matching bases. CDR1 MGHRA and CDR2 YSYEKL come from the germline V gene. The CDR3 contains 15 residues. The V end lost 3 bases, the J end lost 7 bases, and 16 bases lay between the germline ends. The CDR3 nucleotides are TGCGCCAGCAGCCAGGACCCGACAGGTTGGCAGCCCCAGCATTTT. Its translation: CASSQDPTGWQPQHF.

This clone has only one observation. The chain links TRBV23-1 to TRBJ2-7; D unresolved. TRBV23-1 qualifies as an ORF whose function is uncertain. The CDR3 loop spans 13 amino acids. Trimming took off 9 bases at V and 0 bases at J, with 12 bases between the two ends. CDR3 DNA sequence: TGCGCCAGTGCTGCAGGCAGCTCCTACGAGCAGTACTTC. Its translation is CASAAGSSYEQYF.

In the case of this clone: Other DNA sequences of this sample code for an identical CDR3. V and J are TRBV3-1 (or the pseudogene TRBV3-2) and TRBJ1-1; D not resolved. The V and J ends lost 6 bases and 5 bases respectively, with 7 bases between them. The germline V gene encodes CDR1 LGHDT and CDR2 YNNKEL (reference sequence). The CDR3 spans 11 residues. CDR3 DNA sequence: TGTGCCAGCAGGGGCGGGACTGAAGCTTTCTTT. Encoded protein: CASRGGTEAFF.

V and J are TRBV27 and TRBJ1-3, with D unresolved. The V end lost 6 bases, the J end lost 0 bases, and 9 bases lay between the germline ends. Germline CDR1 and CDR2: MNHEY and SMNVEV (reference sequence). The CDR3 extends over 14 amino acids. Here the CDR3 reads CASSRGSSGNTIYF. CDR3 DNA sequence: TGTGCCAGCAGCCGTGGTAGCTCTGGAAACACCATATATTTT.

This chain links TRBV12-5 with TRBJ2-5; tentative D call: TRBD1 (6 bases). The germline CDR1 and CDR2 sequences are LGHNT and FRNRAP. V was trimmed by 5 bases and J by 4 bases, leaving 11 bases between them. The CDR3 is 13 residues long. This chain's CDR3 is CASGNDRLETQYF. CDR3 nucleotide sequence: TGTGCTAGTGGTAACGACAGGCTAGAGACCCAGTACTTC. Supplemented by reference TRBV12-5 and TRBJ2-5, the full variable domain reads DARVTQTPRHKVTEMGQEVTMRCQPILGHNTVFWYRQTMMQGLELLAYFRNRAPLDDSGMPKDRFSAEMPDATLATLKIQPSEPRDSAVYFCASGNDRLETQYFGPGTRLLVL.

This clone was counted a few times. The chain combines TRBV6-6 with TRBJ2-1; 12 nucleotides match TRBD2. With V trimmed by 6 bases and J by 8 bases, 11 bases remained unmatched. This CDR3 comprises 16 residues. Germline CDR1 is MNHNY and CDR2 is SVGAGI (reference sequence). CDR3 in DNA: TGTGCCAGCAGGCCCTTGACTAGCGGGAGTGGAGATGAGCAGTTCTTC. Its protein product is CASRPLTSGSGDEQFF.

The chain couples TRBV6-5 to TRBJ2-5, with a possible D match to TRBD2 (5 bases). Trimming left V 4 bases short and J 1 base short, with 13 bases between. Germline CDR1 and CDR2: MNHEY and SVGAGI. The CDR3 covers 15 residues. CDR3 sequence reads: CASSSTSGSQETQYF. The CDR3 nucleotides read TGTGCCAGCAGTTCTACAAGCGGTTCCCAAGAGACCCAGTACTTC.

The J gene is TRBJ1-4, the V gene TRBV5-1; D gene uncertain. CDR3 length equals 15 residues. V lost 5 bases to trimming and J lost 0 bases, with 11 bases between them. Germline CDR1 reads SGHRS; CDR2 reads YFSETQ. CDR3 in DNA: TGCGCCAGCAGGCTTGTCGGGGCAACTAATGAAAAACTGTTTTTT. It specifies CASRLVGATNEKLFF.

The CDR3, as DNA: TGTGCCAGCAGCGCGCTAGCGGGAGGGAACACCGGGGAGCTGTTTTTT. Protein product: CASSALAGGNTGELFF. The V and J genes are TRBV9 and TRBJ2-2; 11 nucleotides agree with TRBD2. The CDR3 spans 16 residues. V lost 3 bases and J lost 1; bases outside the gene matches: 2. CDR1 is SGDLS and CDR2 is YYNGEE in the germline V gene.